This T cell receptor beta chain was identified in a study of cytotoxic CD8 clonotypes in ibrutinib-treated CLL. As to this clone: Its antigen is as yet unknown.

Trimming took 7 bases from V and 2 from J, leaving 18 bases between them. CDR3 size: 15 residues. The germline V gene encodes CDR1 MNHEY and CDR2 SMNVEV (reference sequence). Repertoires were generated with immunoSEQ multiplex PCR, while TCRdb's copy carries only in-frame clones and drops some. Of around 310,000 clones in the sample, about 80% were seen once. Regarding the study as a whole: Collection times varied between progressing and sustained-remission patients. Patients showed higher baseline clonality than age-matched healthy donors, and it tracked circulating CD8+ T-cell counts.

The chain uses TRBV27 and TRBJ2-7, with a weak D call TRBD2 (6 bases). Sequencing was performed on PBMCs, taken before ibrutinib treatment. The source of this sequence is a human donor with chronic lymphocytic leukemia. CDR3 residues: CASKPAGSKPYEQYF. CDR3 in DNA: TGTGCCAGCAAACCCGCGGGATCCAAGCCCTACGAGCAGTACTTC.